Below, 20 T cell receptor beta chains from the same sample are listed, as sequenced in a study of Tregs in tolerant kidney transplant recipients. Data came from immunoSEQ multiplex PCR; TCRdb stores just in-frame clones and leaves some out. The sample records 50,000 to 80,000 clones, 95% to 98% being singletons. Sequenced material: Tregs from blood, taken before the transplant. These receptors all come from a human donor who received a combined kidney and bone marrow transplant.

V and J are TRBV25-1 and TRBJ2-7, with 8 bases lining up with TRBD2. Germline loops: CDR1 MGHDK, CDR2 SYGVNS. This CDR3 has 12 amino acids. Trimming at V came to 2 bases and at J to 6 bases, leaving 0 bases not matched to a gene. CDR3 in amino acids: CASSEREGEQYF. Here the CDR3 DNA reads TGTGCCAGCAGTGAACGGGAGGGCGAGCAGTACTTC.

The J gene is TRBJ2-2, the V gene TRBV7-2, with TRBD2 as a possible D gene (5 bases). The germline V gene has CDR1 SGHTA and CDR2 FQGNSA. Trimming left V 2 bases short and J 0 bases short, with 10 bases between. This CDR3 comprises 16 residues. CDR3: CASSLFLASNTGELFF. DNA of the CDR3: TGTGCCAGCAGCTTATTTCTAGCCTCGAACACCGGGGAGCTGTTTTTT.

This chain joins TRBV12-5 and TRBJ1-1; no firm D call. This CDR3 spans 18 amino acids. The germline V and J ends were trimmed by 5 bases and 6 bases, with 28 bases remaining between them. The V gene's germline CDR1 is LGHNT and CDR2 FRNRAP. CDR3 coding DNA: TGTGCTAGTGGTCGCTCCGCTAAAGGAGGGAGAATTTCGTCTGAAGCTTTCTTT. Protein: CASGRSAKGGRISSEAFF.

The CDR3 here is CASSPSGTIRDEQFF. Written as DNA, the CDR3 is TGTGCCAGCTCACCGTCCGGGACTATTCGCGATGAGCAGTTCTTC. The rearrangement uses TRBV18 and TRBJ2-1; 7 bases agree with TRBD2. Germline V gene sequence: CDR1 KGHSH, CDR2 LQKENI. The CDR3 runs 15 residues. V lost 3 bases to trimming and J lost 8 bases; unmatched junction nucleotides: 10.

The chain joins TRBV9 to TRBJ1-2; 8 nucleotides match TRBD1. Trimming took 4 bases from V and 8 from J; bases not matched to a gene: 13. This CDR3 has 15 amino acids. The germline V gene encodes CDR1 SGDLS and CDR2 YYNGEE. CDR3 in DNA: TGTGCCAGCAGCTTCCGACAGGGGCTTCGAGGGGGCTACACCTTC. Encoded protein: CASSFRQGLRGGYTF.

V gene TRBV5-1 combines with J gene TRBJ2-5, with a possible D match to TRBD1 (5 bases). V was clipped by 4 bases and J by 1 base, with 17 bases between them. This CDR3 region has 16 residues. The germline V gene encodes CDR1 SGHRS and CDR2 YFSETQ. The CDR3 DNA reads TGCGCCAGCAGCATAAGACCAGGGATGGCCCAAGAGACCCAGTACTTC. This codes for CASSIRPGMAQETQYF.

CDR3 sequence: CASSYSAGGRNEQFF. In nucleotides, the CDR3 is TGTGCCAGCAGTTACTCGGCGGGAGGTCGAAATGAGCAGTTCTTC. V is TRBV6-5 and J is TRBJ2-1; 8 bases align to TRBD2. Germline lookup yields CDR1 MNHEY and CDR2 SVGAGI. CDR3 length equals 15 residues. Losses at the gene ends were 0 bases for V and 7 bases for J; bases not matched to a gene: 5.

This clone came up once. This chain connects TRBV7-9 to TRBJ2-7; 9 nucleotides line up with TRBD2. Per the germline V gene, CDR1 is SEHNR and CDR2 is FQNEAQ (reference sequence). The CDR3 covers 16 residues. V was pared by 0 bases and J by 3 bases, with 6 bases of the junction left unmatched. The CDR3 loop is CASSLASSGTYYEQYF. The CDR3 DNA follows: TGTGCCAGCAGCTTAGCTTCTAGCGGGACCTACTACGAGCAGTACTTC.

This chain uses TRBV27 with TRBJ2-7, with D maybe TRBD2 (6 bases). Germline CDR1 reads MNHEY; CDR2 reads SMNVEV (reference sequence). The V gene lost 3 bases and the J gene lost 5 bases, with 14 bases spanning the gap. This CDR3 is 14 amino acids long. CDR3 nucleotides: TGTGCCAGCAGTTTTGGGGGGTTTTCGCACGAGCAGTACTTC. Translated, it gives CASSFGGFSHEQYF.

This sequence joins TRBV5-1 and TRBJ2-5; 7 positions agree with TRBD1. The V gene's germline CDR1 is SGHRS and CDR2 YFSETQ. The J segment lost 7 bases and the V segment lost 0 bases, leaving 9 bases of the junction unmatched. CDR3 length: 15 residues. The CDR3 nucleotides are TGCGCCAGCAGCTTGGGGACGGTCCCAGGGGGGACCCAGTACTTC. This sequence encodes CASSLGTVPGGTQYF.

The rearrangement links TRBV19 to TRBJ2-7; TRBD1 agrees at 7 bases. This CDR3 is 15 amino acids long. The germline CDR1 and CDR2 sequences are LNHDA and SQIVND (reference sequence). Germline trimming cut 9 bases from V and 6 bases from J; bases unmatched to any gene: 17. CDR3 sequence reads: CARPHLDRVGFEQYF. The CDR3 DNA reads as TGTGCCAGACCCCACCTCGACAGGGTCGGGTTCGAGCAGTACTTC.

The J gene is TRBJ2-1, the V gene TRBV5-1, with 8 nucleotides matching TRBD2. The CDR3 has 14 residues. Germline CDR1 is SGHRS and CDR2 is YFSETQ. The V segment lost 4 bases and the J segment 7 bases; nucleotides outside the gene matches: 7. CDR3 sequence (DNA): TGCGCCAGCAGCCGGGGACTAGTAGGTAATGAGCAGTTCTTC. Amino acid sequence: CASSRGLVGNEQFF.

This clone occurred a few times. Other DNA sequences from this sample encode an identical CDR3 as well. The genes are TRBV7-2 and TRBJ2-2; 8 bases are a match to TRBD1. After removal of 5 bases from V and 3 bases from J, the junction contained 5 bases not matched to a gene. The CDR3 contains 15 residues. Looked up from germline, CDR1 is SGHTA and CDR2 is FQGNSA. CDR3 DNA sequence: TGTGCCAGCAGCCTGGACAGGGCCTACACCGGGGAGCTGTTTTTT. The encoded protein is CASSLDRAYTGELFF.

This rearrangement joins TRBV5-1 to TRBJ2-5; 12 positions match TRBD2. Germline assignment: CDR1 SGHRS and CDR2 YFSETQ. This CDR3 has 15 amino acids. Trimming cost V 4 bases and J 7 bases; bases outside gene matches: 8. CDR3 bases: TGCGCCAGCAGCGTCGCTAGCGGGGGGGCTGGGACCCAGTACTTC. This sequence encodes CASSVASGGAGTQYF.

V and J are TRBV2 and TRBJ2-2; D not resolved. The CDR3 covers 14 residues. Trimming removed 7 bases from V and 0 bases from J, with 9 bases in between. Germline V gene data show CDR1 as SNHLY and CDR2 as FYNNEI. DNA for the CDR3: TGTGCCAGCAAGGTCAGGTCGAACACCGGGGAGCTGTTTTTT. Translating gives CASKVRSNTGELFF.

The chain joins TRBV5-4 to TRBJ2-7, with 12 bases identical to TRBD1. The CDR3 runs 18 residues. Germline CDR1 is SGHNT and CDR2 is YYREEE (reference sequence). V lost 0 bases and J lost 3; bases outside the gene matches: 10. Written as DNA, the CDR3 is TGTGCCAGCAGCTTGGGCTTGGGGGGGACAGGGGGCTTCTACGAGCAGTACTTC. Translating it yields CASSLGLGGTGGFYEQYF.

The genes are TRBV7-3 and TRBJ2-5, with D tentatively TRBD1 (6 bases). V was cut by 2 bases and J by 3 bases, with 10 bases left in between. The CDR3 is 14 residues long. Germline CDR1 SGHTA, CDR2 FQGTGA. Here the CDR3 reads CASSLQPGEETQYF. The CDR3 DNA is TGTGCCAGCAGCTTACAGCCAGGGGAAGAGACCCAGTACTTC.

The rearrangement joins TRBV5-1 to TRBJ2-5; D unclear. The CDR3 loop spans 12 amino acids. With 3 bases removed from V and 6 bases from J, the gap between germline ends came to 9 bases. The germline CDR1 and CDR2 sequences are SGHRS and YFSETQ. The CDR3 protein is CASSYDTQTQYF. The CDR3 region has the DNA TGCGCCAGCAGCTACGATACACAGACCCAGTACTTC.

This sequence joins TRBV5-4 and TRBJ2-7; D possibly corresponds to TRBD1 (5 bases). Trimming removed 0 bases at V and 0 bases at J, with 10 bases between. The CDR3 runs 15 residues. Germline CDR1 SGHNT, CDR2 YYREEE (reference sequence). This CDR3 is CASSLAGQGSYEQYF. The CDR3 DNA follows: TGTGCCAGCAGCTTGGCCGGACAAGGCTCCTACGAGCAGTACTTC.

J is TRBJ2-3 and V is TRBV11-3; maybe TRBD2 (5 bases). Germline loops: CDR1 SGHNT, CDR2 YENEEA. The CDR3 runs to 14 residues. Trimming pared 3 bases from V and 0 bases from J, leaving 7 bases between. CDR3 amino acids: CASSLGASTDTQYF. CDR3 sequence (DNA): TGTGCCAGCAGCTTGGGAGCTAGCACAGATACGCAGTATTTT.